This T cell receptor (beta chain) comes out of a study of blood T cell repertoires in COVID-19 (dated by TCRdb to about 2020). As for the study more broadly: Samples from collaborators originated in the United States, Italy and Spain and spanned both the acute and convalescent phases of COVID-19. The material from the prospective study consisted of cDNA or gDNA derived from T cells, B-cell-depleted T cells, or PBMCs. Deeply sampled blood TCRbeta repertoires from subjects exposed to, actively infected with, or recovered from COVID-19 were included in the dataset. A freely available public database, intended as a resource for researchers studying the immune response to SARS-CoV-2, is where the repertoires were released. The samples were drawn from the first 160 participants of the ongoing ImmuneRACE study and from some 1,300 subjects provided by 6 global collaborators. Sample metadata almost always included a de-identified subject ID, COVID-19 status, age in years and sex. HLA class I and class II types, where available, came from metadata supplied by the sample provider rather than from assay-based typing. The paper's findings and limits, for the study overall: The quantity of clinical and demographic metadata differed by source and by participant and was supplied without curation.

Regarding this clone: Its target antigen remains unknown. The sample holds no much larger clone one base away, and base qualities are not on file.

Each collaborating institution followed its own protocols to collect whole blood in K2EDTA tubes. For TCRbeta analysis, collaborators shipped samples as frozen whole blood, isolated PBMCs, or DNA extracted from either of those sample types. Germline trimming: 1 base from V, 5 bases from J; junction bases outside gene matches: 4. As encoded in the germline V gene (reference sequence), CDR1 is LNHDA while CDR2 is SQIVND. The cysteine opens and the phenylalanine closes a CDR3 of 15 amino acids. Of the read, only the CDR3 DNA is kept; its 45 bases are in frame from base 1. The immunoSEQ Assay, a bias-controlled multiplex PCR, was used to amplify TCRbeta CDR3 regions from genomic DNA. The study's processing was this. Within the assay, amplification of reference gene primers was used to estimate how many nucleated cells each sample contained. To quantify the absolute abundance of each unique TCRbeta CDR3 rearrangement, sequence reads were collapsed and filtered. Productive Simpson clonality was computed per sample as the square root of Simpson's diversity index over productive rearrangements. Held by TCRdb, this immuneACCESS table contains in-frame sequences only and omits some clones. Under half of the omission traces to an unresolved V gene where checked; the cause of the rest is unknown. D and trimming come from the DNA, and the V and J calls and clone size come from that table. Here the sample has 200,000 to 250,000 clones; 80% to 85% occur a single time. About 2.4% of the sample goes to the ten largest clones.

The source material was peripheral blood. The sequence joins TRBV19 to TRBJ2-1, with 8 middle bases fitting TRBD1. The clonotype originates from a woman aged 60-70 years with acute or convalescent COVID-19. The CDR3 region has the sequence CASSIAGGFNNEQFF. The nucleotides read TGTGCCAGTAGTATAGCAGGGGGCTTTAACAATGAGCAGTTCTTC.